This T cell receptor beta chain was sequenced during a study of early T cells in non-severe SARS-CoV-2 infection. Study as a whole: Sequencing targeted bulk RNA from unsorted whole blood, leaving chains unpaired.

TCRdb used MiXCR to reprocess the 5' RACE reads, holding one entry per CDR3 protein. The data show approximately 50,000 distinct CDR3 sequences, about a tenth seen once. V lost 3 bases and J lost 11, with 10 bases in between. CDR3 length equals 11 residues. Germline V gene lookup returns CDR1 DFQATT and CDR2 SNEGSKA (reference sequence). The sequence was collected from an adult who was a healthcare worker with PCR-confirmed SARS-CoV-2 infection or an uninfected control (not recorded which). Material for sequencing was whole blood. V and J are TRBV20-1 and TRBJ1-4; D gene uncertain. Written as DNA, the CDR3 is TGCAGTGCTAGTGAGGGATCGAAACTGTTTTTT. Its translation: CSASEGSKLFF.